The 4 T cell receptor beta chains in this list originate from one sample, sequenced in a study of blood T cell repertoires in COVID-19. Sequencing used immunoSEQ multiplex PCR; TCRdb keeps in-frame clones, though not all of them. The sample lists around 500,000 clones, less than 90% seen once, with 8% to 9.5% in the top ten. The sequencing sample was made of PBMCs or T cells enriched from blood (not recorded which). The receptors shown here come from a woman aged 60-70 years who had recovered from COVID-19.

The chain couples TRBV12-5 to TRBJ2-1, with D unclear. V lost 0 bases and J 16 bases, leaving 13 bases between the germline ends. Germline lookup yields CDR1 LGHNT and CDR2 FRNRAP. This CDR3 spans 12 amino acids. The chain's CDR3 is CASGLVETAHFF. The DNA for the CDR3 is TGTGCTAGTGGTTTGGTAGAAACAGCCCACTTCTTC.

This chain joins TRBV4-1 and TRBJ1-4, with 12 bases fitting TRBD1. The CDR3 has 15 amino acids. The trim removed 3 bases at V and 13 bases at J, leaving 9 bases unmatched. Germline loops: CDR1 MGHRA, CDR2 YSYEKL. The CDR3 DNA sequence: TGCGCCAGCAGCCAGGGAGGGACAGGGGGCGGGGGACTGTTTTTT. Translated, it gives CASSQGGTGGGGLFF.

The rearrangement links TRBV10-2 to TRBJ2-7, with TRBD1 as a possible D gene (6 bases). V was trimmed by 1 base and J by 0 bases, leaving 22 bases between them. Germline lookup yields CDR1 WSHSY and CDR2 SAAADI. This CDR3 has 19 amino acids. CDR3 nucleotide sequence: TGCGCCAGCAGTGAGTACGCCCCACCCTTCAGGGGAAGCTCCTACGAGCAGTACGTC. The encoded protein is CASSEYAPPFRGSSYEQYV.

The genes are TRBV29-1 and TRBJ1-4; unclear D gene. This CDR3 has 13 amino acids. V was cut by 6 bases and J by 6 bases, with 14 bases left in between. Germline lookup yields CDR1 SQVTM and CDR2 ANQGSEA. The CDR3 DNA sequence: TGCAGCGTCCCAGGCAGGAAAGATGAAAAACTGTTTTTT. Amino acid sequence: CSVPGRKDEKLFF.